This T cell receptor (beta chain) was identified in a study of technical replicates of blood from several donors. The repertoire was sequenced with immunoSEQ multiplex PCR; TCRdb's copy has only in-frame clones and lacks some. There are some 66,000 clones in the sample; 70% to 90% occur only once, and 4.5% to 5% lies in the top ten. This TCR was recovered from a human donor in good health. Some clones in this sample may be carry-over from other donors' samples. The sample consisted of PBMCs.

This CDR3 is CASSREQGNGNTIYF. DNA for the CDR3: TGCGCCAGCAGCCGAGAACAGGGAAATGGAAACACCATATATTTT. The rearrangement links TRBV4-3 to TRBJ1-3, with D perhaps TRBD1 (6 bases). V lost 4 bases to trimming and J lost 3 bases, with 13 bases between them. The CDR3 covers 15 residues. CDR1 and CDR2 (germline): LGHNA, YSLEER.